Reported below is one T cell receptor beta chain. Sequenced by immunoSEQ multiplex PCR; TCRdb stores in-frame clones only, minus some. The table shows 120,000 to 150,000 clones, with around 90% occurring only once. The CDR3 spans 15 residues. Per germline, CDR1 GTSNPN and CDR2 SVGIG (reference sequence). V lost 2 bases and J lost 7, with 17 bases in between. This sample is drawn from a study of blood T cell repertoires in COVID-19. Sequenced material: peripheral blood. The clonotype was recovered from a woman in her sixties or seventies with acute or convalescent COVID-19. The chain combines TRBV30 with TRBJ1-4, with no clear D. CDR3 loop: CAWSSPMGGREKLFF. CDR3 bases: TGTGCCTGGAGTTCTCCGATGGGAGGCCGTGAAAAACTGTTTTTT.